What follows is one T cell receptor beta chain and its context. The sample is drawn from a study of cytomegalovirus exposure and HLA in healthy donors. It was with 60 Vbeta and 13 Jbeta primers that the PCR ran. Profiled with immunoSEQ multiplex PCR; TCRdb holds only in-frame clones, not every one. The data contain some 130,000 clones, 72% of them singletons. The CDR3 spans 17 residues. V was clipped by 5 bases and J by 0 bases; unmatched bases: 9. The germline gives CDR1 LNHDA, CDR2 SQIVND (reference sequence). Sequenced material: PBMCs. The origin of this receptor is a man over 45 in good health and CMV-seropositive. The chain uses TRBV19 and TRBJ1-2, with 10 bases fitting TRBD1. CDR3 region: CASSSRQGATTNYGYTF. Written as DNA, the CDR3 is TGTGCCAGTAGTTCCCGACAGGGGGCTACCACTAACTATGGCTACACCTTC.